This TCR beta chain is drawn from a study of cytomegalovirus exposure and HLA in healthy donors. The wider study: Among the 350 to 400 donors who were genotyped, approximately 76% fell in the genetic ancestry cluster that is associated with self-reported Caucasian donors. Study-wide findings and caveats: One variant, a missense change in DCLRE1C, was linked in a later analysis to TCR beta V- and J-gene trimming.

PCR involved 60 Vbeta and 13 Jbeta primers. The method was immunoSEQ multiplex PCR; TCRdb's version includes in-frame clones alone and lacks a portion of them. The data show around 100,000 clones, with roughly three quarters seen just once and 2.5% to 3.5% held by the top ten. As to this clone: Its target is not known.

From germline, CDR1 is SGHKS and CDR2 YYEKEE (reference sequence). The CDR3 has 17 residues. The V gene end was trimmed by 1 base and the J gene end by 2 bases; junction bases not matched to a gene: 8. The sequenced sample consisted of PBMCs. V gene TRBV5-5 combines with J gene TRBJ2-3; TRBD1 aligns across 9 bases. This receptor was obtained from a young woman in good health and CMV-seropositive. The chain's CDR3 is CASSLTGGAYPTDTQYF. The DNA of the CDR3 is TGTGCCAGCAGCTTGACAGGGGGCGCCTACCCCACAGATACGCAGTATTTT.